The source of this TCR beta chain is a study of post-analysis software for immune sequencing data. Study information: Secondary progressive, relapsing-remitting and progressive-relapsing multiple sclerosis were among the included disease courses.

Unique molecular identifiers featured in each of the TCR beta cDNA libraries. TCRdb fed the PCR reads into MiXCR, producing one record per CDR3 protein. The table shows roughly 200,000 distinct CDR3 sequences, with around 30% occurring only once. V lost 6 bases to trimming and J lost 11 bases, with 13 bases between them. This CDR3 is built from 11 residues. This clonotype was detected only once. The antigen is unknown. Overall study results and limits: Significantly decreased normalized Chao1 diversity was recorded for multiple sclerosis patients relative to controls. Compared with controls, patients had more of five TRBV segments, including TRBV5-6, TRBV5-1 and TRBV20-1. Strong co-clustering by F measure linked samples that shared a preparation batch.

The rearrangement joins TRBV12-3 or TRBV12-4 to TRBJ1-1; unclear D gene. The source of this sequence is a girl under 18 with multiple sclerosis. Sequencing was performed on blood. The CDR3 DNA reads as TGTGCCAGCAGCCCATCCAGGTGGGCTTTCTTT. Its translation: CASSPSRWAFF.